The T cell receptor (beta chain) under discussion was sequenced for a study of blood T cell repertoires in COVID-19. The CDR3 length is 14 residues. V was clipped by 2 bases and J by 4 bases, with 12 bases between them. Per germline, CDR1 SGHRS and CDR2 YFSETQ. Authors' analysis steps: Reference gene primer amplification yielded estimated nucleated cell counts. Clones were sequenced by immunoSEQ multiplex PCR, and TCRdb holds only the in-frame ones, with some missing. That table furnishes V, J and clone size, whereas the DNA furnished D and trimming. The sample contains tens of thousands of clones, around 86% of which appear only once.

This clonotype was sampled from a man aged 50 to 59 with active or convalescent COVID-19. The genes are TRBV5-1 and TRBJ2-5, with D unclear. Sequencing used peripheral blood. The CDR3 sequence: CASSFMGSGETQYF. Written as DNA, the CDR3 is TGCGCCAGCAGCTTCATGGGCTCCGGAGAGACCCAGTACTTC.